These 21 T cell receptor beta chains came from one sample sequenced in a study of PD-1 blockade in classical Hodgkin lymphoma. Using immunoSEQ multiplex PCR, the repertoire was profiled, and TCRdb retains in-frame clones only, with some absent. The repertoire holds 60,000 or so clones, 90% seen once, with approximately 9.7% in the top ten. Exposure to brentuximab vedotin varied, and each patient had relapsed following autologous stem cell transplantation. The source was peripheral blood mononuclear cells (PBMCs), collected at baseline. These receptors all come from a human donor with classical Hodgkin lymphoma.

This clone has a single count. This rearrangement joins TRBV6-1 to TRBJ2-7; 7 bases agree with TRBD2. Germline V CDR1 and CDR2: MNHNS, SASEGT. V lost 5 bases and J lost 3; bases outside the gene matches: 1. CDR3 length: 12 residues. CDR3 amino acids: CASSWGGYEQYF. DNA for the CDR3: TGTGCCAGCAGTTGGGGGGGCTACGAGCAGTACTTC.

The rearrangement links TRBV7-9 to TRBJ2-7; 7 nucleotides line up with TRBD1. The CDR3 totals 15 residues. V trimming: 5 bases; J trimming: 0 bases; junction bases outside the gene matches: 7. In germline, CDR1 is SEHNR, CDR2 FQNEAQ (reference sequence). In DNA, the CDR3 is TGTGCCAGCAGCCCCCGGACAGGACCCTCCTACGAGCAGTACTTC. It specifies CASSPRTGPSYEQYF.

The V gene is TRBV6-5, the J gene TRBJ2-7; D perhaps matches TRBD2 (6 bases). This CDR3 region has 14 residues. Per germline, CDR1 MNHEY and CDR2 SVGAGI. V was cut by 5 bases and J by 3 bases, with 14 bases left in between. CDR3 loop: CASSPRAGYYEQYF. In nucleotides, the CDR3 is TGTGCCAGCAGTCCACGGGCGGGGTACTACGAGCAGTACTTC.

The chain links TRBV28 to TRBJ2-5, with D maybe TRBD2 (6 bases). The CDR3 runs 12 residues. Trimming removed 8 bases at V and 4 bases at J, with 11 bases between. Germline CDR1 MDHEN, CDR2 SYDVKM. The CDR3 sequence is CASGEEAETQYF. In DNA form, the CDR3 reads TGTGCCAGCGGGGAGGAAGCAGAGACCCAGTACTTC. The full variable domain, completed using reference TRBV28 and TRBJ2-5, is DVKVTQSSRYLVKRTGEKVFLECVQDMDHENMFWYRQDPGLGLRLIYFSYDVKMKEKGDIPEGYSVSREKKERFSLILESASTNQTSMYLCASGEEAETQYFGPGTRLLVL.

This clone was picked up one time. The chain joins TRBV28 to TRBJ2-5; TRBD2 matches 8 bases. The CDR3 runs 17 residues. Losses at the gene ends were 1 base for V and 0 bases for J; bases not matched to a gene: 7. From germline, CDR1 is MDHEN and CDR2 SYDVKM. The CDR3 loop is CASSLFTSGSYQETQYF. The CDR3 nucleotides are TGTGCCAGCAGTTTATTTACTAGCGGATCGTACCAAGAGACCCAGTACTTC.

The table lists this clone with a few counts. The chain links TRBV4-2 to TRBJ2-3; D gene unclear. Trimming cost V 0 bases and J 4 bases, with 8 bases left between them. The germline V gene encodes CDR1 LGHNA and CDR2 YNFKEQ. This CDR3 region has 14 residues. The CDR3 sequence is CASSQDPVPDTQYF. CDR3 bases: TGTGCCAGCAGCCAAGATCCGGTCCCAGATACGCAGTATTTT.

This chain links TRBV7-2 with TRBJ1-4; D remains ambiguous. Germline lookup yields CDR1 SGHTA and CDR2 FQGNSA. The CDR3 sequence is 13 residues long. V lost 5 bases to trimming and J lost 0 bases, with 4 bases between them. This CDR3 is CASSPATNEKLFF. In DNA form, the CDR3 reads TGTGCCAGCAGCCCGGCAACTAATGAAAAACTGTTTTTT.

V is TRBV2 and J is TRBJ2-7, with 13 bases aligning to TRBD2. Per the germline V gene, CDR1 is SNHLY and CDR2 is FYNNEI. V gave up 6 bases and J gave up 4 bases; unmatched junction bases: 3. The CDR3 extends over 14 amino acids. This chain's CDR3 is CASSPTSGRYEQYF. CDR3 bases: TGTGCCAGCAGCCCGACTAGCGGGAGGTACGAGCAGTACTTC.

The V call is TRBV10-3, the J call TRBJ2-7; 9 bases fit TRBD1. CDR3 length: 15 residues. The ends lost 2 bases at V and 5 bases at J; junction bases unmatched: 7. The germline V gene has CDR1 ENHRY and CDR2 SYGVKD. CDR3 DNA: TGTGCCATCAGTGAGACCCTTTGGACAGGGGACGAGCAGTACTTC. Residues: CAISETLWTGDEQYF.

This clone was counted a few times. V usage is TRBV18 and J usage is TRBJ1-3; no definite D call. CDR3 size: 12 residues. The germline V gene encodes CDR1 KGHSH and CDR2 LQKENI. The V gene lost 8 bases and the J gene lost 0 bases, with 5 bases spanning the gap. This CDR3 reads CASAGSGNTIYF. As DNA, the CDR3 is TGTGCCAGCGCCGGCTCTGGAAACACCATATATTTT. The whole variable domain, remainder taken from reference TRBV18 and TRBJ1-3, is NAGVMQNPRHLVRRRGQEARLRCSPMKGHSHVYWYRQLPEEGLKFMVYLQKENIIDESGMPKERFSAEFPKEGPSILRIQQVVRGDSAAYFCASAGSGNTIYFGEGSWLTVV.

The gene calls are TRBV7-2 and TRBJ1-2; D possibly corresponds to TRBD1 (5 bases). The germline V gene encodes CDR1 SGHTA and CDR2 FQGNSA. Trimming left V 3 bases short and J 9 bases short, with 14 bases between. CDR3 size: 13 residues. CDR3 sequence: CASSFQPDRRYTF. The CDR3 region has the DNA TGTGCCAGCAGCTTTCAGCCCGACAGACGCTACACCTTC. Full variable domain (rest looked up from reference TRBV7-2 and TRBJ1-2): GAGVSQSPSNKVTEKGKDVELRCDPISGHTALYWYRQSLGQGLEFLIYFQGNSAPDKSGLPSDRFSAERTGGSVSTLTIQRTQQEDSAVYLCASSFQPDRRYTFGSGTRLTVV.

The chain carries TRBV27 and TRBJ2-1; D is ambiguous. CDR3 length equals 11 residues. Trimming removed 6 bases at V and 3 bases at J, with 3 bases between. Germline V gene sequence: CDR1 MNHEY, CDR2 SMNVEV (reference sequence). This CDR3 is CASRDYNEQFF. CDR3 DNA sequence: TGTGCCAGCAGAGACTACAATGAGCAGTTCTTC.

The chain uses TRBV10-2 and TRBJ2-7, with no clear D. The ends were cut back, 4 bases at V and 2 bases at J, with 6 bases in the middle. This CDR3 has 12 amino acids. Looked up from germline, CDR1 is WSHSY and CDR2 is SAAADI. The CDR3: CASSVVTYEQYF. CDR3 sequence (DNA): TGCGCCAGCAGTGTAGTCACCTACGAGCAGTACTTC.

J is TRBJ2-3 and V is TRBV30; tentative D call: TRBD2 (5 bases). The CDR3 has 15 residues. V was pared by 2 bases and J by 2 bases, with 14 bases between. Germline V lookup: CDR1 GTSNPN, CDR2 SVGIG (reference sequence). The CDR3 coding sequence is TGTGCCTGGAGTAGGGTGGGAGAAGTCACAGATACGCAGTATTTT. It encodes CAWSRVGEVTDTQYF.

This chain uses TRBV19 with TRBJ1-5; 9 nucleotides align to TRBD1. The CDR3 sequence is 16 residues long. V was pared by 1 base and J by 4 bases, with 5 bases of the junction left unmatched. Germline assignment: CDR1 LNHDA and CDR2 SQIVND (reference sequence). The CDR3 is CASSIGLGTGNQPQHF. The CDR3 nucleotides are TGTGCCAGTAGTATAGGGTTAGGGACAGGGAATCAGCCCCAGCATTTT.

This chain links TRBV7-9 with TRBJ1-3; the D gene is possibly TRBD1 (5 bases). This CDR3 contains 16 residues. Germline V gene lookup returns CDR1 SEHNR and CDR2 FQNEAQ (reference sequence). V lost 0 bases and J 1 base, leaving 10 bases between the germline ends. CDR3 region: CASSLANYRSGNTIYF. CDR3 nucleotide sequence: TGTGCCAGCAGCTTAGCCAACTACAGGTCTGGAAACACCATATATTTT. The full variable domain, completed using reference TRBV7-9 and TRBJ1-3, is DTGVSQNPRHKITKRGQNVTFRCDPISEHNRLYWYRQTLGQGPEFLTYFQNEAQLEKSRLLSDRFSAERPKGSFSTLEIQRTEQGDSAMYLCASSLANYRSGNTIYFGEGSWLTVV.

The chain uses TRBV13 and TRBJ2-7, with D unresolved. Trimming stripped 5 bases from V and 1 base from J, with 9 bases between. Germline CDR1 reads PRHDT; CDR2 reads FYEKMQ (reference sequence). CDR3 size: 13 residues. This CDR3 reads CASSLGNSYEQYF. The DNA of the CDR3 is TGTGCCAGCAGCCTGGGGAATTCCTACGAGCAGTACTTC.

In DNA, the CDR3 is TGTGCCACCCGACCGGGACAGGGGGTGTTGACCGGGGAGCTGTTTTTT. It translates to CATRPGQGVLTGELFF. The genes are TRBV19 and TRBJ2-2; 11 nucleotides line up with TRBD1. Trimming cost V 10 bases and J 5 bases; bases outside gene matches: 12. The CDR3 runs to 16 residues. Germline values: CDR1 LNHDA, CDR2 SQIVND (reference sequence).

CDR3 nucleotides: TGTGCCAGCAGTTCAGCCCCGGGGGCTCAGCCCCAGCATTTT. Its protein is CASSSAPGAQPQHF. The chain carries TRBV5-4 and TRBJ1-5; possibly TRBD1 for D (6 bases). Trimming removed 5 bases from V and 6 bases from J, with 15 bases in between. The V gene's germline CDR1 is SGHNT and CDR2 YYREEE (reference sequence). The CDR3 consists of 14 residues.

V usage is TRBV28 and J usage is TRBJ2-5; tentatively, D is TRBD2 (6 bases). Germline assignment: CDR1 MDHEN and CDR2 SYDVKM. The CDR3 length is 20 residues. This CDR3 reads CATRAPLGGKRKEYQETQYF. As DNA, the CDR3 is TGTGCTACCAGGGCCCCGCTGGGGGGAAAACGGAAGGAGTACCAAGAGACCCAGTACTTC.

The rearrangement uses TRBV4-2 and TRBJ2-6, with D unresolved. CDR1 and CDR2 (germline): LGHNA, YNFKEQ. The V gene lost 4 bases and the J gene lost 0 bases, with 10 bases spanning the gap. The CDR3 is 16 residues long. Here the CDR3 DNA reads TGTGCCAGCAGCCCCTCGGGCAGCTCTGGGGCCAACGTCCTGACTTTC. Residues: CASSPSGSSGANVLTF.